Each of the 14 T cell receptor beta chains below was sequenced from the same sample in a study of cytomegalovirus exposure and HLA in healthy donors. Generated by immunoSEQ multiplex PCR, the TCRdb table keeps only in-frame clones and is missing some. Of about 120,000 clones listed, nearly 90% were seen once; the top ten hold about 1%. Sequencing was carried out using PBMCs. The receptors come from a woman younger than 35 in good health and CMV-seronegative.

This sequence joins TRBV12-2 and TRBJ1-6; the D call in the table, TRBD1, was not verified against the DNA. TRBV12-2 is reported as a pseudogene. CDR3 length: 15 residues. The CDR3 sequence: CASRLASHMYSPLHF. The DNA of the CDR3 is TGTGCAAGTCGCTTGGCTTCTCACATGTATTCACCCCTCCACTTT.

The V call is TRBV28, the J call TRBJ2-5; TRBD2 matches 13 bases. The CDR3 sequence is 15 residues long. The V and J ends lost 2 bases and 4 bases, in that order; junction bases with no gene match: 1. The germline V gene has CDR1 MDHEN and CDR2 SYDVKM. CDR3 in amino acids: CASSLGLAGAETQYF. The CDR3 DNA is TGTGCCAGCAGTTTAGGACTAGCGGGAGCAGAGACCCAGTACTTC.

V is TRBV13 and J is TRBJ2-2; 9 positions match TRBD1. Germline trimming cut 5 bases from V and 4 bases from J; bases unmatched to any gene: 14. The CDR3 has 18 amino acids. Germline V gene data show CDR1 as PRHDT and CDR2 as FYEKMQ (reference sequence). DNA of the CDR3: TGTGCCAGCAGCCCTAACCCTATGACAGGGGGGGTCACCGGGGAGCTGTTTTTT. Translation gives CASSPNPMTGGVTGELFF.

The CDR3, as DNA: TGTGCCTGGAGTGGGGGGGGCCCCAATCAGCCCCAGCATTTT. This translates into CAWSGGGPNQPQHF. The chain links TRBV30 to TRBJ1-5; D is perhaps TRBD1 (6 bases). Germline lookup yields CDR1 GTSNPN and CDR2 SVGIG (reference sequence). This CDR3 is built from 14 residues. V was trimmed by 1 base and J by 3 bases, leaving 10 bases between them.

The chain is built from TRBV5-5 and TRBJ2-7; weak D call: TRBD2 (5 bases). The CDR3 totals 13 residues. V was shortened by 4 bases and J by 2 bases, with 10 bases between the two germline ends. Germline CDR1 SGHKS, CDR2 YYEKEE (reference sequence). The CDR3, as DNA: TGTGCCAGCAGCCCGGACTCTACCTACGAGCAGTACGTC. Encoded protein: CASSPDSTYEQYV.

The chain uses TRBV18 and TRBJ2-7, with D perhaps TRBD1 (5 bases). CDR3 length equals 13 residues. Germline lookup yields CDR1 KGHSH and CDR2 LQKENI. V shed 3 bases and J shed 5 bases, with 11 bases lying between them. CDR3 DNA: TGTGCCAGCTCACCGGTCCCAGGGAACGAGCAGTACTTC. Translated: CASSPVPGNEQYF.

V and J are TRBV6-5 and TRBJ1-2; D is possibly TRBD1 (5 bases). The germline V gene has CDR1 MNHEY and CDR2 SVGAGI. CDR3 size: 12 residues. V lost 5 bases and J 4 bases, leaving 8 bases between the germline ends. The CDR3 loop is CASSRQGYGYTF. The CDR3 DNA is TGTGCCAGCAGTAGGCAGGGCTATGGCTACACCTTC.

The count of this clone is one. The J gene is TRBJ2-2, the V gene TRBV4-3; D might be TRBD2 (6 bases). Germline V gives CDR1 LGHNA, CDR2 YSLEER. Trimming left V 0 bases short and J 3 bases short, with 11 bases between. The CDR3 is 16 amino acids. Here the CDR3 reads CASSQDRRDYTGELFF. The CDR3 coding sequence is TGCGCCAGCAGCCAAGATCGGCGGGATTACACCGGGGAGCTGTTTTTT.

The genes are TRBV7-8 and TRBJ1-4; unclear D gene. Germline CDR1 reads SGHVS; CDR2 reads FQNEAQ. V lost 2 bases and J 8 bases, leaving 3 bases between the germline ends. This CDR3 is 11 amino acids long. The chain's CDR3 is CASSLTEKLFF. The CDR3 coding sequence is TGTGCCAGCAGCTTAACAGAAAAACTGTTTTTT. The full variable domain, rest sourced from reference TRBV7-8 and TRBJ1-4, is GAGVSQSPRYKVAKRGQDVALRCDPISGHVSLFWYQQALGQGPEFLTYFQNEAQLDKSGLPSDRFFAERPEGSVSTLKIQRTQQEDSAVYLCASSLTEKLFFGSGTQLSVL.

The chain joins TRBV7-8 to TRBJ2-7; D is possibly TRBD2 (6 bases). The CDR3 spans 14 residues. V gave up 1 base and J gave up 2 bases, with 9 bases separating them. CDR1 and CDR2 (germline): SGHVS, FQNEAQ. The CDR3 loop is CASSLGRGTYEQYF. The CDR3, as DNA: TGTGCCAGCAGCTTAGGGAGGGGTACCTACGAGCAGTACTTC.

This clone appeared once. The rearrangement uses TRBV30 and TRBJ2-3; TRBD2 matches 7 bases. Germline-derived CDR1 and CDR2 are GTSNPN and SVGIG (reference sequence). V gave up 3 bases and J gave up 0 bases; unmatched junction bases: 6. The CDR3 has 15 residues. CDR3: CAWSLLAFSTDTQYF. The CDR3 DNA sequence: TGTGCCTGGAGCTTACTAGCGTTCAGCACAGATACGCAGTATTTT.

The chain uses TRBV7-2 and TRBJ1-2; no firm D call. The germline gives CDR1 SGHTA, CDR2 FQGNSA. The CDR3 has 12 amino acids. V was trimmed by 2 bases and J by 2 bases, leaving 3 bases between them. DNA of the CDR3: TGTGCCAGCAGCTTACAGAACTATGGCTACACCTTC. This gives the protein CASSLQNYGYTF.

V is TRBV6-6 and J is TRBJ1-2; D is unresolved. Per germline, CDR1 MNHNY and CDR2 SVGAGI (reference sequence). Trimming removed 8 bases at V and 4 bases at J, with 11 bases between. The CDR3 extends over 12 amino acids. CDR3 nucleotide sequence: TGTGCCAGCTGCGAATTGGTCTATGGCTACACCTTC. This codes for CASCELVYGYTF.

The sample holds one count of this clone. The V gene is TRBV7-2, the J gene TRBJ1-2, with D possibly being TRBD1 (5 bases). V was pared by 1 base and J by 3 bases, with 9 bases between. The germline V gene encodes CDR1 SGHTA and CDR2 FQGNSA. The CDR3 length is 14 residues. The DNA of the CDR3 is TGTGCCAGCAGCTTAGGGGGCTCGGACTATGGCTACACCTTC. The encoded protein is CASSLGGSDYGYTF.